The 26 T cell receptor beta chains given below trace back to one sample, sequenced in a study of patients and donors after allogeneic stem cell transplantation. TCRdb re-called the RT-PCR reads with MiXCR, one entry per CDR3 protein. In the table there are over 400,000 distinct CDR3 sequences, roughly 17% of which are singletons. The sequencing input was blood, either unsorted or a sorted T cell fraction (not recorded which). All receptors come from a human donor who was either an allogeneic HSCT recipient or a stem cell or donor lymphocyte infusion donor (not recorded which). It is not recorded whose cells these are; they may come from a transplant donor.

The V call is TRBV6-1, the J call TRBJ1-1; 8 nucleotides align to TRBD1. The CDR3 spans 15 residues. V shed 5 bases and J 1 base; nucleotides not matched to a gene: 6. Per the germline V gene, CDR1 is MNHNS and CDR2 is SASEGT. The CDR3 reads CASSPTGVTNTEAFF. DNA for the CDR3: TGTGCCAGCAGTCCGACAGGGGTAACGAACACTGAAGCTTTCTTT.

The gene calls are TRBV12-3 or TRBV12-4 and TRBJ1-6; no clear D. CDR3 length: 14 amino acids. The V end lost 5 bases, the J end lost 6 bases, and 11 bases lay between the germline ends. CDR3 region: CASSLASINSPLHF. The CDR3 nucleotides are TGTGCCAGCAGTCTGGCCTCGATTAATTCACCCCTCCACTTT.

This clonotype was seen a handful of times. CDR3 sequence: CASSSEDLRAFF. The CDR3 DNA is TGTGCCAGCAGCTCCGAAGACCTTAGGGCTTTCTTT. V and J are TRBV7-9 and TRBJ1-1; no clear D. The V gene's germline CDR1 is SEHNR and CDR2 FQNEAQ (reference sequence). V lost 4 bases and J lost 11, with 14 bases in between. The CDR3 has 12 residues.

The chain links TRBV7-9 to TRBJ2-7; maybe TRBD2 (6 bases). Looked up from germline, CDR1 is SEHNR and CDR2 is FQNEAQ (reference sequence). Trimming removed 5 bases from V and 2 bases from J, with 22 bases in between. The CDR3 runs to 17 residues. The CDR3, as DNA: TGTGCCAGCAGCGCCTCATCGACGGGGGAGGCGGCCTACGAGCAGTACTTC. Translating gives CASSASSTGEAAYEQYF. The full variable domain, with the rest looked up from reference TRBV7-9 and TRBJ2-7, is DTGVSQNPRHKITKRGQNVTFRCDPISEHNRLYWYRQTLGQGPEFLTYFQNEAQLEKSRLLSDRFSAERPKGSFSTLEIQRTEQGDSAMYLCASSASSTGEAAYEQYFGPGTRLTVT.

The table lists this clonotype with many counts. The rearrangement uses TRBV28 and TRBJ2-7; no reliable D call. Looked up from germline, CDR1 is MDHEN and CDR2 is SYDVKM. The CDR3 runs 14 residues. Between the trimmed V and J ends, which lost 8 bases and 0 bases, there was a span of 14 bases. This CDR3 reads CASSTEAASYEQYF. CDR3 sequence (DNA): TGTGCCAGCTCCACCGAGGCAGCCTCCTACGAGCAGTACTTC.

The gene calls are TRBV4-1 and TRBJ1-5; TRBD1 agrees at 9 bases. V lost 0 bases to trimming and J lost 3 bases; unmatched junction nucleotides: 9. Germline V CDR1 and CDR2: MGHRA, YSYEKL. CDR3 length equals 18 residues. The DNA of the CDR3 is TGCGCCAGCAGCCAAGATTCACAGGGGGCTTACCTCAATCAGCCCCAGCATTTT. Protein product: CASSQDSQGAYLNQPQHF.

The chain couples TRBV11-2 to TRBJ2-1, with 12 positions matching TRBD2. The CDR3 totals 18 residues. CDR1 and CDR2 from the germline V gene are SGHAT and FQNNGV. V trimming: 1 base; J trimming: 9 bases; junction bases outside the gene matches: 13. This chain's CDR3 is CASSLGRTSGERWVEQFF. The CDR3 nucleotides are TGTGCCAGCAGCTTAGGGAGGACTAGCGGGGAGCGCTGGGTTGAGCAGTTCTTC.

A few counts support this clonotype. The chain has TRBV4-1 and TRBJ2-7; 7 bases are a match to TRBD1. CDR1 and CDR2 (germline): MGHRA, YSYEKL. J was trimmed by 4 bases and V by 2 bases; bases with no gene match: 5. The CDR3 covers 14 residues. As DNA, the CDR3 is TGCGCCAGCAGCCAACCTAAACAGGGGTACGAGCAGTACTTC. Its translation: CASSQPKQGYEQYF.

This clonotype was detected a few times. The DNA for the CDR3 is TGTGCCAGCAGCTTAGTAGGACAGGGGGCGATGAACACTGAAGCTTTCTTT. It specifies CASSLVGQGAMNTEAFF. This chain joins TRBV11-2 and TRBJ1-1; TRBD1 agrees at 11 bases. The CDR3 totals 17 residues. The ends lost 1 base at V and 0 bases at J; junction bases unmatched: 4. Germline CDR1 and CDR2: SGHAT and FQNNGV.

This clonotype has only a few counts. The chain joins TRBV5-1 to TRBJ1-3; no clear D gene. V was clipped by 0 bases and J by 1 base, with 8 bases between them. CDR3 size: 15 residues. CDR1 and CDR2 from the germline V gene are SGHRS and YFSETQ. The CDR3 is CASSLEHESGNTIYF. CDR3 in DNA: TGCGCCAGCAGCTTGGAGCACGAATCTGGAAACACCATATATTTT.

The rearrangement joins TRBV5-1 to TRBJ1-1; the match to TRBD1 covers 9 bases. This CDR3 has 14 amino acids. J lost 4 bases, V lost 0 bases, and 1 base had no gene match. Germline-derived CDR1 and CDR2 are SGHRS and YFSETQ. CDR3 in amino acids: CASSLGTGATEAFF. CDR3 DNA: TGCGCCAGCAGCTTGGGGACAGGGGCCACTGAAGCTTTCTTT.

The V and J genes are TRBV2 and TRBJ1-1; 9 bases match TRBD1. This CDR3 is 14 amino acids long. Germline V CDR1 and CDR2: SNHLY, FYNNEI. Trimming removed 6 bases from V and 0 bases from J; junction bases left unmatched: 2. CDR3 sequence (DNA): TGTGCCAGCAGGGGGGACAGGGTGAACACTGAAGCTTTCTTT. Protein product: CASRGDRVNTEAFF. Filled out from reference TRBV2 and TRBJ1-1, the complete variable domain reads EPEVTQTPSHQVTQMGQEVILRCVPISNHLYFYWYRQILGQKVEFLVSFYNNEISEKSEIFDDQFSVERPDGSNFTLKIRSTKLEDSAMYFCASRGDRVNTEAFFGQGTRLTVV.

This sequence joins TRBV20-1 and TRBJ1-4; D ambiguous. V was shortened by 3 bases and J by 8 bases, with 10 bases between the two germline ends. From germline, CDR1 is DFQATT and CDR2 SNEGSKA (reference sequence). The CDR3 is 12 amino acids. This CDR3 is CSASAPSEKLFF. The CDR3 DNA is TGCAGTGCTAGTGCGCCGTCCGAAAAACTGTTTTTT.

This clonotype appeared a few times. This chain connects TRBV20-1 to TRBJ1-4; 10 positions agree with TRBD1. Germline CDR1 reads DFQATT; CDR2 reads SNEGSKA (reference sequence). The CDR3 has 15 residues. V was pared by 1 base and J by 8 bases, with 7 bases of the junction left unmatched. The CDR3, as DNA: TGCAGTGCTAGAGCAGACAGGGGGCAGCGCGAAAAACTGTTTTTT. It encodes CSARADRGQREKLFF.

Remarks on this clonotype: This may be a read error: a much more frequent sequence differs by one nucleotide. The chain carries TRBV7-2 and TRBJ2-7; D not resolved. V was trimmed by 3 bases and J by 5 bases, leaving 14 bases between them. CDR3 length: 14 residues. CDR1 is SGHTA and CDR2 is FQGNSA in the germline V gene. CDR3 nucleotide sequence: TGTGCCAGCAGCTTTGCAGAGTCGGTCAACGAGCAGTACTTC. As protein: CASSFAESVNEQYF.

V is TRBV6-1 and J is TRBJ2-1, with 12 bases fitting TRBD1. Trimming at V came to 8 bases and at J to 9 bases, leaving 20 bases not matched to a gene. CDR1 is MNHNS, CDR2 SASEGT, per germline. The length of the CDR3 is 18 residues. The CDR3 DNA reads TGTGCCAGCGTTCAATTCGCCTCGGGACAGGGGGCTTGGGGTGAGCAGTTCTTC. It is translated as CASVQFASGQGAWGEQFF.

This clonotype was seen ten or more times. The rearrangement links TRBV7-8 to TRBJ2-5; a weak D match, TRBD2 (5 bases). The CDR3 sequence is 15 residues long. V gave up 5 bases and J gave up 2 bases, with 15 bases separating them. The germline V gene encodes CDR1 SGHVS and CDR2 FQNEAQ. The CDR3, as DNA: TGTGCCAGCAGCCCAACCCCGGACTGGCAAGAGACCCAGTACTTC. It encodes CASSPTPDWQETQYF. The full variable domain, its missing parts supplied by reference TRBV7-8 and TRBJ2-5, is GAGVSQSPRYKVAKRGQDVALRCDPISGHVSLFWYQQALGQGPEFLTYFQNEAQLDKSGLPSDRFFAERPEGSVSTLKIQRTQQEDSAVYLCASSPTPDWQETQYFGPGTRLLVL.

This clonotype has at least ten counts. The chain uses TRBV12-3 or TRBV12-4 and TRBJ2-1; 10 bases are shared with TRBD2. The ends lost 5 bases at V and 8 bases at J; junction bases unmatched: 6. CDR3 length equals 14 residues. The CDR3 sequence: CASSPSGGGDEQFF. The CDR3 DNA follows: TGTGCCAGCAGTCCGAGCGGGGGGGGCGATGAGCAGTTCTTC.

The V and J genes are TRBV10-3 and TRBJ1-5; 8 positions agree with TRBD1. V gave up 6 bases and J gave up 6 bases; unmatched junction bases: 7. The germline CDR1 and CDR2 sequences are ENHRY and SYGVKD. The CDR3 consists of 14 residues. The CDR3: CAISPDRGGQPQHF. The CDR3 region has the DNA TGTGCCATCAGCCCCGACAGGGGAGGTCAGCCCCAGCATTTT.

This clonotype was seen repeatedly, ten times or more. The rearrangement joins TRBV6-5 to TRBJ1-1; D uncertain. The CDR3 spans 14 residues. V lost 0 bases, J lost 1 base, and 6 bases lay in between. In germline, CDR1 is MNHEY, CDR2 SVGAGI. This CDR3 is CASSYSSENTEAFF. The CDR3 nucleotides are TGTGCCAGCAGTTACTCGTCAGAGAACACTGAAGCTTTCTTT.

V gene TRBV29-1 combines with J gene TRBJ1-1; D unclear. Trimming removed 7 bases at V and 0 bases at J, with 15 bases between. The CDR3 spans 14 residues. Germline values: CDR1 SQVTM, CDR2 ANQGSEA. In nucleotides, the CDR3 is TGCAGCGGCCTAGGGCAGAGGATGAACACTGAAGCTTTCTTT. Amino acids: CSGLGQRMNTEAFF.

This clonotype was seen a few times. The rearrangement uses TRBV4-1 and TRBJ2-7; 7 bases are a match to TRBD2. CDR1 and CDR2 (germline): MGHRA, YSYEKL. This CDR3 spans 14 amino acids. V was pared by 0 bases and J by 7 bases, with 6 bases of the junction left unmatched. For the CDR3, the DNA is TGCGCCAGCAGCCAAGATCGGGGGGTGGAAGAGCAGTACTTC. Its protein product is CASSQDRGVEEQYF.

In this sample, this clonotype turned up many times. The chain employs TRBV12-3 or TRBV12-4 and TRBJ1-5, with 8 bases that match TRBD1. The CDR3 covers 14 residues. The V segment lost 6 bases and the J segment 4 bases; nucleotides outside the gene matches: 5. Written as DNA, the CDR3 is TGTGCCAGCAGCTTTAGACAGGGGAATCAGCCCCAGCATTTT. Translated, it gives CASSFRQGNQPQHF.

The sample holds a few counts of this clonotype. V gene TRBV6-2 or TRBV6-3 combines with J gene TRBJ2-7, with TRBD2 identical over 7 bases. CDR1 MNHEY and CDR2 SVGEGT come from the germline V gene. With 4 bases clipped from V and 6 bases from J, the junction kept 6 bases outside the gene matches. The CDR3 runs 13 residues. The CDR3 here is CASSFVLASEQYF. The DNA for the CDR3 is TGTGCCAGCAGTTTCGTACTAGCGTCCGAGCAGTACTTC.

V is TRBV4-2 and J is TRBJ2-7; 7 nucleotides line up with TRBD1. Germline V gene sequence: CDR1 LGHNA, CDR2 YNFKEQ. The length of the CDR3 is 14 residues. The junction had 9 bases not matched to a gene; V was cut back by 4 bases and J by 6 bases. The CDR3 here is CASSPIPTGSEQYF. The CDR3 coding sequence is TGTGCCAGCAGCCCCATCCCGACAGGGTCCGAGCAGTACTTC.

V and J are TRBV12-3 or TRBV12-4 and TRBJ1-2, with 8 positions matching TRBD1. V gave up 6 bases and J gave up 8 bases; unmatched junction bases: 8. CDR3 length: 13 amino acids. CDR3 in DNA: TGTGCCAGCAGCCGATACAGGGGGAGCGGCTACACCTTC. Translation gives CASSRYRGSGYTF.